The 17 T cell receptor beta chains in this list originate from one sample, sequenced in a study of cytomegalovirus exposure and HLA in healthy donors. Both 60 Vbeta primers and 13 Jbeta primers went into the PCR. Profiling relied on immunoSEQ multiplex PCR, and the TCRdb table lists in-frame clones only, not all of them. The table has some 140,000 clones, 82% seen once. Sequencing was carried out using PBMCs. The receptors here all came from a woman aged 50 to 65 in good health and CMV-seropositive.

J is TRBJ2-7 and V is TRBV5-1; no definite D call. The V end lost 2 bases, the J end lost 4 bases, and 13 bases lay between the germline ends. The CDR3 loop spans 14 amino acids. Germline V gene sequence: CDR1 SGHRS, CDR2 YFSETQ. The CDR3: CASSFSGTIYEQYF. The CDR3 nucleotides read TGCGCCAGCAGCTTTTCTGGAACTATTTACGAGCAGTACTTC.

This sequence joins TRBV28 and TRBJ1-4; D is possibly TRBD1 (6 bases). This CDR3 spans 19 amino acids. V lost 6 bases, J lost 7 bases, and 30 bases lay in between. CDR1 and CDR2 (germline): MDHEN, SYDVKM. The DNA for the CDR3 is TGTGCCAGCAGATCGCCAATCTTGAGATTTGAGGGGGAATCTGAAAAACTGTTTTTT. Its protein product is CASRSPILRFEGESEKLFF.

The genes are TRBV5-6 and TRBJ1-1; D gene ambiguous. The CDR3 runs 16 residues. The germline V gene encodes CDR1 SGHDT and CDR2 YYEEEE. Trimming cost V 3 bases and J 7 bases, with 22 bases left between them. In DNA, the CDR3 is TGTGCCAGCAGCTCCCCCTCGGGATCATTAGATTATGAAGCTTTCTTT. It is translated as CASSSPSGSLDYEAFF.

This clone was found once. The rearrangement links TRBV10-3 to TRBJ2-1; TRBD2 agrees at 10 bases. The V gene end was trimmed by 4 bases and the J gene end by 10 bases; junction bases not matched to a gene: 13. CDR3 length: 16 amino acids. CDR1 ENHRY and CDR2 SYGVKD come from the germline V gene. The chain's CDR3 is CAISASLAGDAGEQFF. In DNA, the CDR3 is TGTGCCATCAGTGCGAGTCTAGCGGGAGACGCGGGGGAGCAGTTCTTC.

The gene calls are TRBV9 and TRBJ2-7; 7 positions match TRBD1. Germline CDR1 SGDLS, CDR2 YYNGEE. Losses at the gene ends were 4 bases for V and 7 bases for J; bases not matched to a gene: 8. This CDR3 is built from 13 residues. The CDR3 DNA reads as TGTGCCAGCAGCCGACAGGGTTCGGGTGAGCAGTACTTC. It specifies CASSRQGSGEQYF. Full variable domain (rest looked up from reference TRBV9 and TRBJ2-7): DSGVTQTPKHLITATGQRVTLRCSPRSGDLSVYWYQQSLDQGLQFLIQYYNGEERAKGNILERFSAQQFPDLHSELNLSSLELGDSALYFCASSRQGSGEQYFGPGTRLTVT.

This clone has a handful of counts. V is TRBV6-6 and J is TRBJ1-4; no clear D. The CDR3 is 15 residues long. The germline V gene encodes CDR1 MNHNY and CDR2 SVGAGI (reference sequence). With 2 bases removed from V and 6 bases from J, the gap between germline ends came to 13 bases. CDR3 coding DNA: TGTGCCAGCAGTTACACGGACCCGGACTATGAAAAACTGTTTTTT. It yields the protein CASSYTDPDYEKLFF.

This chain connects TRBV4-1 to TRBJ1-6, with 7 bases that match TRBD1. Germline lookup yields CDR1 MGHRA and CDR2 YSYEKL. Trimming took 0 bases from V and 4 from J; bases not matched to a gene: 3. The CDR3 totals 16 residues. CDR3 protein: CASSQEGGQYNSPLHF. For the CDR3, the DNA is TGCGCCAGCAGCCAAGAGGGGGGACAGTATAATTCACCCCTCCACTTT.

The chain recombines TRBV19 with TRBJ1-4; possible D gene TRBD1, 5 bases. Trimming took off 5 bases at V and 0 bases at J, with 10 bases between the two ends. This CDR3 has 15 residues. Germline values: CDR1 LNHDA, CDR2 SQIVND (reference sequence). The CDR3 DNA reads as TGTGCCAGTAGTTCCGACAGAACAACTAATGAAAAACTGTTTTTT. Encoded protein: CASSSDRTTNEKLFF.

This clone has more than one count but fewer than ten. V usage is TRBV28 and J usage is TRBJ2-7; 12 bases align to TRBD2. Germline CDR1 reads MDHEN; CDR2 reads SYDVKM. The CDR3 covers 17 residues. V lost 0 bases and J lost 6; bases outside the gene matches: 9. CDR3 sequence: CASSLWVLAGGPGEQYF. The CDR3 DNA is TGTGCCAGCAGTTTATGGGTTCTAGCGGGAGGGCCGGGCGAGCAGTACTTC.

The V gene is TRBV6-1, the J gene TRBJ1-4; tentatively, D is TRBD1 (6 bases). CDR3 length: 15 amino acids. From germline, CDR1 is MNHNS and CDR2 SASEGT. V was shortened by 7 bases and J by 6 bases, with 18 bases between the two germline ends. The DNA for the CDR3 is TGTGCCAGCAAGGATCCCAGGGGAAGTGATGAAAAACTGTTTTTT. It encodes CASKDPRGSDEKLFF.

The rearrangement joins TRBV19 to TRBJ2-7; possible D gene TRBD2, 6 bases. The CDR3 loop spans 14 amino acids. Germline assignment: CDR1 LNHDA and CDR2 SQIVND (reference sequence). V was pared by 3 bases and J by 7 bases, with 16 bases between. CDR3 sequence: CASSIGGAVGEQYF. The CDR3 region has the DNA TGTGCCAGTAGTATTGGAGGGGCGGTCGGTGAGCAGTACTTC.

Turning to this clone: Germline is not matched at one junction end, which may reflect a read error. The V and J genes are TRBV10-2 and TRBJ1-2, with D possibly being TRBD1 (6 bases). Germline CDR1 WSHSY, CDR2 SAAADI. The CDR3 covers 13 residues. CDR3 bases: TGCGCCAGCAGTCCCGCAGGGGACTACGGCTACACCTTC. This translates into CASSPAGDYGYTF.

This clone was observed once. The chain links TRBV15 to TRBJ1-2, with TRBD1 as a possible D gene (5 bases). The CDR3 length is 14 residues. V shed 0 bases and J shed 14 bases, with 19 bases lying between them. Germline V gives CDR1 LNHNV, CDR2 YYDKDF (reference sequence). CDR3 region: CATSRDRPSRGETF. The DNA for the CDR3 is TGTGCCACCAGCAGAGATCGCCCAAGTCGGGGGGAAACCTTC.

This clone appeared a few times. The chain joins TRBV5-6 to TRBJ1-2, with D uncertain. Germline loops: CDR1 SGHDT, CDR2 YYEEEE. V shed 0 bases and J shed 4 bases, with 10 bases lying between them. The CDR3 is made up of 14 amino acids. The CDR3 loop reads CASSLVTRPYGYTF. The DNA of the CDR3 is TGTGCCAGCAGCTTGGTGACACGGCCCTATGGCTACACCTTC.

The V and J genes are TRBV4-1 and TRBJ2-5; TRBD2 agrees at 11 bases. After removal of 0 bases from V and 5 bases from J, the junction contained 11 bases not matched to a gene. CDR1 is MGHRA and CDR2 is YSYEKL in the germline V gene. The CDR3 extends over 18 amino acids. The CDR3 DNA reads TGCGCCAGCAGCCAAGAGAGTGTGACTAGCGGGGCAGGGGAGACCCAGTACTTC. It codes for CASSQESVTSGAGETQYF.

The chain recombines TRBV9 with TRBJ2-2; D is uncertain. The V gene's germline CDR1 is SGDLS and CDR2 YYNGEE. V was trimmed by 4 bases and J by 4 bases, leaving 8 bases between them. The CDR3 is 13 residues long. The CDR3 sequence: CASSRTATGELFF. DNA of the CDR3: TGTGCCAGCAGCCGAACAGCCACCGGGGAGCTGTTTTTT. Using reference TRBV9 and TRBJ2-2 for the parts outside the CDR3, the full variable domain is DSGVTQTPKHLITATGQRVTLRCSPRSGDLSVYWYQQSLDQGLQFLIQYYNGEERAKGNILERFSAQQFPDLHSELNLSSLELGDSALYFCASSRTATGELFFGEGSRLTVL.

The V gene is TRBV5-1, the J gene TRBJ2-7; tentatively, D is TRBD1 (6 bases). Trimming removed 3 bases from V and 5 bases from J, with 12 bases in between. The germline CDR1 and CDR2 sequences are SGHRS and YFSETQ. This CDR3 comprises 13 residues. The CDR3: CASSSTGLHEQYF. The CDR3 nucleotides are TGCGCCAGCAGCTCTACAGGGCTCCACGAGCAGTACTTC.